These T cell receptor beta chains were read from a single sample in a study of T cells in Graves' hyperthyroidism and ophthalmopathy. TCRdb used MiXCR to reprocess the multiplex PCR reads, holding one entry per CDR3 protein. The sample comprises approximately 410,000 distinct CDR3 sequences, about 15% of which are singletons, and approximately 13% rests with the top ten. Sequenced: blood. All receptors come from a man aged 18 to 35 with Graves' ophthalmopathy. CDR3s include the opening cysteine and the closing phenylalanine or tryptophan. Fields, in order: CDR3 length, D gene, V gene, J gene, clone size, CDR3 protein, CDR3 DNA. A D gene is named only where the DNA matches it firmly. Rows give clone size only sometimes, using once, few, many, or a class for an expanded clone.

14	-	TRBV11-3	TRBJ1-1	many	CASSLSLSRAEAFF	TGTGCCAGCAGCTTAAGTCTTTCGCGGGCTGAAGCTTTCTTT
16	TRBD2	TRBV7-3	TRBJ2-1	-	CASSLLYSGSCNEQFF	TGTGCCAGCAGCTTACTTTATAGCGGGAGCTGCAATGAGCAGTTCTTC
14	-	TRBV5-6	TRBJ2-7	many	CASSLGFLPYEQYF	TGTGCCAGCAGCTTGGGTTTCTTGCCCTACGAGCAGTACTTC
13	-	TRBV18	TRBJ1-5	-	CASSPKQGQPQHF	TGTGCCAGCTCACCTAAACAGGGCCAGCCCCAGCATTTT
16	TRBD1	TRBV18	TRBJ2-3	-	CASSAMQGDSTYTQYF	TGTGCCAGCTCAGCTATGCAGGGGGATTCTACGTATACGCAGTATTTT
12	-	TRBV7-8	TRBJ2-7	many	CASGTRAYEQYF	TGTGCCAGCGGGACACGGGCCTACGAGCAGTACTTC
14	-	TRBV24-1	TRBJ2-5	-	CATSDLTRGETQYF	TGTGCCACCAGTGACCTGACTCGGGGGGAGACCCAGTACTTC
15	-	TRBV19	TRBJ1-2	few	CASTTGTSLDYGYTF	TGTGCCAGTACCACCGGGACCTCTCTGGACTATGGCTACACCTTC
14	TRBD2	TRBV6-1	TRBJ2-1	many	CAIGGTSGSTEQFF	TGTGCCATCGGCGGGACTAGCGGGAGCACTGAGCAGTTCTTC
16	TRBD2	TRBV7-2	TRBJ2-5	many	CASSLLLAGGLETQYF	TGTGCCAGCAGCTTATTGCTAGCGGGGGGGCTGGAGACCCAGTACTTC
14	TRBD1	TRBV20-1	TRBJ1-4	many	CSARDNRGDEKLFF	TGCAGTGCTAGAGACAACAGGGGGGATGAAAAACTGTTTTTT
13	-	TRBV5-1	TRBJ1-1	many	CASSLAANTEAFF	TGCGCCAGCAGTCTGGCAGCGAACACTGAAGCTTTCTTT
14	TRBD1	TRBV11-3	TRBJ1-2	few	CASSPPGQGYGYTF	TGTGCCAGCAGCCCACCGGGACAGGGCTATGGCTACACCTTC
17	TRBD2	TRBV7-6	TRBJ2-1	many	CASSPRSWSSGDNEQFF	TGTGCCAGCAGCCCTAGATCGTGGTCTAGCGGTGACAATGAGCAGTTCTTC
15	-	TRBV4-2	TRBJ2-1	-	CASSQEARGNNEQFF	TGTGCCAGCAGCCAAGAGGCCAGGGGCAACAATGAGCAGTTCTTC
15	-	TRBV3-1	TRBJ1-2	many	CASSRWDVGGYGYTF	TGTGCCAGCAGCCGTTGGGACGTCGGGGGCTATGGCTACACCTTC
15	TRBD2	TRBV10-2	TRBJ2-3	-	CASSTLAGLGDTQYF	TGCGCCAGCAGCACACTAGCGGGGTTGGGAGATACGCAGTATTTT
15	-	TRBV27	TRBJ2-3	many	CASSLTGGTTDTQYF	TGTGCCAGCAGTTTAACCGGGGGAACCACAGATACGCAGTATTTT
12	-	TRBV7-8	TRBJ2-5	-	CASSNRVGTQYF	TGTGCCAGCAGCAACAGGGTTGGGACCCAGTACTTC
16	TRBD2	TRBV10-3	TRBJ2-3	many	CAISALWGGPTDTQYF	TGTGCCATCAGTGCCCTGTGGGGAGGGCCTACAGATACGCAGTATTTT